This is a list of T cell receptor beta chains from one sample in a study of cytomegalovirus exposure and HLA in healthy donors. Assay used: immunoSEQ multiplex PCR; TCRdb lists only in-frame clones, some missing. The sample's table shows some 39,000 clones. What was sequenced was PBMCs. These receptors were obtained from a woman aged 25 to 45 in good health and CMV-seropositive. CDR3s include the opening cysteine and the closing phenylalanine or tryptophan. The order of the fields is J gene, V gene, D gene, CDR3 protein, CDR3 DNA. The D gene is left open where the match is weak.

j_call: TRBJ2-1
v_call: TRBV11-2
d_call: TRBD2
cdr3_aa: CASSSRTSGAYNEQFF
cdr3_nt: TGTGCCAGCAGCTCACGTACTAGCGGGGCCTACAATGAGCAGTTCTTC

j_call: TRBJ1-5
v_call: TRBV2
d_call: .
cdr3_aa: CASSGESNQPQHF
cdr3_nt: TGTGCCAGCAGCGGTGAGAGCAATCAGCCCCAGCATTTT

j_call: TRBJ1-3
v_call: TRBV7-2
d_call: .
cdr3_aa: CASSTTVNSGNTIYF
cdr3_nt: TGTGCCAGCAGCACCACAGTCAACTCTGGAAACACCATATATTTT

j_call: TRBJ2-1
v_call: TRBV4-2
d_call: .
cdr3_aa: CASSQAAGYVFDEQFF
cdr3_nt: TGTGCCAGCAGCCAGGCCGCGGGGTACGTGTTCGATGAGCAGTTCTTC

j_call: TRBJ2-1
v_call: TRBV7-2
d_call: .
cdr3_aa: CASSLGLYNEQFF
cdr3_nt: TGTGCCAGCAGCTTAGGACTATACAATGAGCAGTTCTTC

j_call: TRBJ2-5
v_call: TRBV14
d_call: TRBD2
cdr3_aa: CASSQLIGGGATETQYF
cdr3_nt: TGTGCCAGCAGCCAACTAATCGGCGGGGGGGCCACAGAGACCCAGTACTTC

j_call: TRBJ2-7
v_call: TRBV10-2
d_call: .
cdr3_aa: CASSDVRDGANEQYF
cdr3_nt: TGCGCCAGCTCAGACGTCAGGGATGGTGCGAACGAGCAGTACTTC

j_call: TRBJ1-1
v_call: TRBV7-2
d_call: .
cdr3_aa: CASSVGGLRNTEAFF
cdr3_nt: TGTGCCAGCAGCGTAGGGGGACTTAGGAACACTGAAGCTTTCTTT

j_call: TRBJ1-2
v_call: TRBV7-2
d_call: .
cdr3_aa: CASSSLGRETNYGYTF
cdr3_nt: TGTGCCAGCAGCTCGTTAGGACGGGAAACTAACTATGGCTACACCTTC

j_call: TRBJ2-7
v_call: TRBV6-1
d_call: .
cdr3_aa: CASNPSRAYEQYF
cdr3_nt: TGTGCCAGCAATCCCTCCCGTGCCTACGAGCAGTACTTC

j_call: TRBJ2-3
v_call: TRBV2
d_call: TRBD2
cdr3_aa: CASSGAGGTDTQYF
cdr3_nt: TGTGCCAGCAGTGGGGCGGGGGGGACAGATACGCAGTATTTT

j_call: TRBJ2-1
v_call: TRBV5-1
d_call: .
cdr3_aa: CASRPQTGYRGNEQFF
cdr3_nt: TGCGCCAGCCGACCTCAAACAGGGTATCGTGGGAATGAGCAGTTCTTC

j_call: TRBJ1-4
v_call: TRBV4-1
d_call: .
cdr3_aa: CASSQVQSNEKLFF
cdr3_nt: TGCGCCAGCAGCCAAGTTCAGTCTAATGAAAAACTGTTTTTT

j_call: TRBJ1-2
v_call: TRBV18
d_call: .
cdr3_aa: CASSPPTVVYGYTF
cdr3_nt: TGTGCCAGCTCACCTCCGACAGTTGTCTATGGCTACACCTTC

j_call: TRBJ2-3
v_call: TRBV4-1
d_call: TRBD2
cdr3_aa: CASSQRTSGVSYTDTQYF
cdr3_nt: TGCGCCAGCAGCCAAAGGACTAGCGGGGTATCTTACACAGATACGCAGTATTTT

j_call: TRBJ2-1
v_call: TRBV7-9
d_call: .
cdr3_aa: CASSFDRTQGNEQFF
cdr3_nt: TGTGCCAGCAGCTTTGACAGGACTCAGGGGAATGAGCAGTTCTTC

j_call: TRBJ2-5
v_call: TRBV6-1
d_call: .
cdr3_aa: CANSGGLPETQYF
cdr3_nt: TGTGCCAACTCGGGGGGCCTCCCGGAGACCCAGTACTTC

j_call: TRBJ2-3
v_call: TRBV15
d_call: .
cdr3_aa: CATSRGTIRDTQYF
cdr3_nt: TGTGCCACCAGCAGGGGCACGATCCGGGATACGCAGTATTTT

j_call: TRBJ2-7
v_call: TRBV6-5
d_call: .
cdr3_aa: CASSYSRDYEQYF
cdr3_nt: TGTGCCAGCAGTTACTCTCGCGACTACGAGCAGTACTTC

j_call: TRBJ1-3
v_call: TRBV10-3
d_call: TRBD1
cdr3_aa: CASSGGAGTGNSGNTIYF
cdr3_nt: TGTGCCAGCAGTGGGGGAGCCGGGACAGGAAACTCTGGAAACACCATATATTTT

j_call: TRBJ2-7
v_call: TRBV6-6
d_call: TRBD2
cdr3_aa: CASTPGGNEQYF
cdr3_nt: TGTGCCAGCACCCCGGGAGGGAACGAGCAGTACTTC

j_call: TRBJ2-1
v_call: TRBV11-3
d_call: .
cdr3_aa: CASSLRWGGNEGQFF
cdr3_nt: TGTGCCAGCAGCTTACGGTGGGGAGGAAACGAGGGGCAGTTCTTC

j_call: TRBJ2-6
v_call: TRBV6-1
d_call: .
cdr3_aa: CASSDGGRGAGANVLTF
cdr3_nt: TGTGCCAGCAGTGACGGGGGGCGGGGCGCTGGGGCCAACGTCCTGACTTTC

j_call: TRBJ1-1
v_call: TRBV18
d_call: .
cdr3_aa: CASSPIGEVAFF
cdr3_nt: TGTGCCAGCTCCCCAATCGGGGAGGTGGCTTTCTTT

j_call: TRBJ1-2
v_call: TRBV6-1
d_call: TRBD1
cdr3_aa: CASRGTGDGYTF
cdr3_nt: TGTGCCAGCAGGGGGACAGGGGACGGCTACACCTTC

j_call: TRBJ1-6
v_call: TRBV19
d_call: TRBD1
cdr3_aa: CASRRGQGINSPLHF
cdr3_nt: TGTGCCAGTAGACGGGGACAGGGCATTAATTCACCCCTCCACTTT

j_call: TRBJ1-4
v_call: TRBV11-2
d_call: .
cdr3_aa: CASSFGRMNPTNEKLFF
cdr3_nt: TGTGCCAGCAGCTTTGGCCGCATGAATCCAACTAATGAAAAACTGTTTTTT

j_call: TRBJ1-2
v_call: TRBV6-5
d_call: .
cdr3_aa: CASSYPGVGYTF
cdr3_nt: TGTGCCAGCAGTTACCCAGGGGTGGGCTACACCTTC